This is a list of T cell receptor beta chains from one sample in a study of blood T cell repertoires in COVID-19. Measured with immunoSEQ multiplex PCR; TCRdb has only the in-frame clones, and not every one. The table lists roughly 280,000 clones, around 90% of them singletons. Sequencing input: PBMCs or T cells enriched from blood (not recorded which). These receptors came from a woman aged 25 to 39 with acute COVID-19. Both conserved end residues are part of each CDR3. Each record gives: J gene, D gene, CDR3 length, clone size, V gene, CDR3 DNA, CDR3 protein. D genes are given only for firm matches. Size is stated for part of the rows, as once, few or many counts, or as a class when the clone is expanded.

J gene: TRBJ2-7; D gene: -; CDR3 length: 13; clone size: -; V gene: TRBV18; CDR3 DNA: TGTGCCAGCTCATCGGGGTCTACCTACGAGCAGTACTTC; CDR3 protein: CASSSGSTYEQYF
J gene: TRBJ2-1; D gene: -; CDR3 length: 14; clone size: few; V gene: TRBV6-5; CDR3 DNA: TGTGCCCACTCTCTGACGGGAGTTGAGGATGAGCAGTTCTTC; CDR3 protein: CAHSLTGVEDEQFF
J gene: TRBJ1-5; D gene: TRBD1; CDR3 length: 16; clone size: -; V gene: TRBV28; CDR3 DNA: TGTGCCAGCAGTTCACCGACAGGGGTTGGCAATCAGCCCCAGCATTTT; CDR3 protein: CASSSPTGVGNQPQHF
J gene: TRBJ1-5; D gene: -; CDR3 length: 16; clone size: -; V gene: TRBV10-3; CDR3 DNA: TGTGCCATCAGTGCAGGGGCAGGGGTCCCCAATCAGCCCCAGCATTTT; CDR3 protein: CAISAGAGVPNQPQHF
J gene: TRBJ2-1; D gene: -; CDR3 length: 13; clone size: -; V gene: TRBV7-2; CDR3 DNA: TGTGCCAGCAGCTTAGCATACAATGGTGAGCAGTTCTTC; CDR3 protein: CASSLAYNGEQFF
J gene: TRBJ2-2; D gene: -; CDR3 length: 13; clone size: -; V gene: TRBV6-5; CDR3 DNA: TGTGCCAGCAGTTACCAGGACACCGGGGAGCTGTTTTTT; CDR3 protein: CASSYQDTGELFF
J gene: TRBJ2-3; D gene: TRBD2; CDR3 length: 15; clone size: -; V gene: TRBV6-5; CDR3 DNA: TGTGCCAGCAGTAGCCGGACTAGCGGCACAGATACGCAGTATTTT; CDR3 protein: CASSSRTSGTDTQYF
J gene: TRBJ1-5; D gene: TRBD1; CDR3 length: 16; clone size: few; V gene: TRBV7-6; CDR3 DNA: TGTGCCAGCAGCTTAGAAGCGGGACAGGGGTATCAGCCCCAGCATTTT; CDR3 protein: CASSLEAGQGYQPQHF
J gene: TRBJ2-7; D gene: -; CDR3 length: 12; clone size: -; V gene: TRBV2; CDR3 DNA: TGTGCCAGCAGCCCTAGACAGTACGAGCAGTACTTC; CDR3 protein: CASSPRQYEQYF
J gene: TRBJ1-1; D gene: -; CDR3 length: 16; clone size: -; V gene: TRBV5-6; CDR3 DNA: TGTGCCAGCAGCTCAACGGCAGGTTGGTATGGCACTGAAGCTTTCTTT; CDR3 protein: CASSSTAGWYGTEAFF
J gene: TRBJ2-7; D gene: TRBD1; CDR3 length: 14; clone size: -; V gene: TRBV6-5; CDR3 DNA: TGTGCCAGCAGACCGGGACAGGGGGGAGTCGAGCAGTACTTC; CDR3 protein: CASRPGQGGVEQYF
J gene: TRBJ1-1; D gene: TRBD1; CDR3 length: 18; clone size: -; V gene: TRBV5-4; CDR3 DNA: TGTGCCAGCAGTCATTCAGGGCGTTCCAGGGGGCAGAACACTGAAGCTTTCTTT; CDR3 protein: CASSHSGRSRGQNTEAFF
J gene: TRBJ1-5; D gene: TRBD1; CDR3 length: 15; clone size: -; V gene: TRBV27; CDR3 DNA: TGTGCCAGCAGAGCTGAGACAGGGGGCAATCAGCCCCAGCATTTT; CDR3 protein: CASRAETGGNQPQHF
J gene: TRBJ2-1; D gene: TRBD1; CDR3 length: 14; clone size: -; V gene: TRBV7-6; CDR3 DNA: TGTGCCAGCAGCTTAGGTAGGACAGGTCTCCGGCAGTTCTTC; CDR3 protein: CASSLGRTGLRQFF
J gene: TRBJ2-2; D gene: TRBD1; CDR3 length: 14; clone size: once; V gene: TRBV19; CDR3 DNA: TGTGCCGGAATAGGACAGGTCGTAACCGGGGAGCTGTTTTTT; CDR3 protein: CAGIGQVVTGELFF
J gene: TRBJ1-2; D gene: TRBD1; CDR3 length: 13; clone size: -; V gene: TRBV10-1; CDR3 DNA: TGCGCCAGCAGCAAGGGACAGGGAGGCGGCTACACCTTC; CDR3 protein: CASSKGQGGGYTF
J gene: TRBJ1-5; D gene: -; CDR3 length: 15; clone size: -; V gene: TRBV24-1; CDR3 DNA: TGTGCCACCAGTGATAAGGGGTTAAGCAATCAGCCCCAGCATTTT; CDR3 protein: CATSDKGLSNQPQHF
J gene: TRBJ2-7; D gene: TRBD2; CDR3 length: 16; clone size: -; V gene: TRBV2; CDR3 DNA: TGTGCCAGCAGTGATTATATGGGTAGCGGGAGGTACGAGCAGTACTTC; CDR3 protein: CASSDYMGSGRYEQYF
J gene: TRBJ1-3; D gene: -; CDR3 length: 16; clone size: -; V gene: TRBV28; CDR3 DNA: TGTGCCAGCAGCTTGGGTACCACAGGGACTGGAAACACCATATATTTT; CDR3 protein: CASSLGTTGTGNTIYF
J gene: TRBJ1-5; D gene: -; CDR3 length: 12; clone size: -; V gene: TRBV12-3/TRBV12-4; CDR3 DNA: TGTGCCAGCAGTTTGAGTCTTGAGCCCCAGCATTTT; CDR3 protein: CASSLSLEPQHF
J gene: TRBJ1-1; D gene: -; CDR3 length: 14; clone size: -; V gene: TRBV5-1; CDR3 DNA: TGCGCCAGCAGCTTCGAGGGTAGAAACACTGAAGCTTTCTTT; CDR3 protein: CASSFEGRNTEAFF
J gene: TRBJ2-1; D gene: TRBD2; CDR3 length: 15; clone size: -; V gene: TRBV5-1; CDR3 DNA: TGCGCCAGCAGCTCCACTAGCGGGTCCTACAATGAGCAGTTCTTC; CDR3 protein: CASSSTSGSYNEQFF
J gene: TRBJ2-1; D gene: TRBD2; CDR3 length: 16; clone size: -; V gene: TRBV5-1; CDR3 DNA: TGCGCCAGCAGCTTGGCCGGGAGGGAGGGGCACAATGAGCAGTTCTTC; CDR3 protein: CASSLAGREGHNEQFF
J gene: TRBJ2-7; D gene: TRBD2; CDR3 length: 14; clone size: -; V gene: TRBV28; CDR3 DNA: TGTGCCAGCAGTTTGGCTAGCGGGAAGTACGAGCAGTACTTC; CDR3 protein: CASSLASGKYEQYF
J gene: TRBJ1-3; D gene: -; CDR3 length: 15; clone size: -; V gene: TRBV6-2/TRBV6-3; CDR3 DNA: TGTGCCAGCAGTGACCGACCAGGGGCTGGAAACACCATATATTTT; CDR3 protein: CASSDRPGAGNTIYF
J gene: TRBJ2-7; D gene: -; CDR3 length: 13; clone size: few; V gene: TRBV5-1; CDR3 DNA: TGCGCCAGCAGCTCCCTTCCCTACGGTGAGCAGTACTTC; CDR3 protein: CASSSLPYGEQYF
J gene: TRBJ2-7; D gene: TRBD1; CDR3 length: 14; clone size: -; V gene: TRBV2; CDR3 DNA: TGTGCCAGCAGCGACAGGGTGGGATCCTACGAGCAGTACTTC; CDR3 protein: CASSDRVGSYEQYF
J gene: TRBJ2-1; D gene: TRBD2; CDR3 length: 16; clone size: -; V gene: TRBV10-3; CDR3 DNA: TGTGCCATCAGTGGGGCTAGCGGGAGAGAGTACAATGAGCAGTTCTTC; CDR3 protein: CAISGASGREYNEQFF
J gene: TRBJ2-2; D gene: TRBD2; CDR3 length: 16; clone size: -; V gene: TRBV19; CDR3 DNA: TGTGCCAGTAGGAACCTAGCGGGAGGTGTCACCGGGGAGCTGTTTTTT; CDR3 protein: CASRNLAGGVTGELFF
J gene: TRBJ2-2; D gene: TRBD1; CDR3 length: 14; clone size: -; V gene: TRBV2; CDR3 DNA: TGTGCCAGCAGGGACAGGTCGAACACCGGGGAGCTGTTTTTT; CDR3 protein: CASRDRSNTGELFF
J gene: TRBJ2-2; D gene: TRBD2; CDR3 length: 16; clone size: -; V gene: TRBV29-1; CDR3 DNA: TGCAGCGCGAGTGACTTCACTAGCGGACTAACCGGGGAGCTGTTTTTT; CDR3 protein: CSASDFTSGLTGELFF
J gene: TRBJ2-7; D gene: TRBD1; CDR3 length: 18; clone size: once; V gene: TRBV9; CDR3 DNA: TGTGCCAGCAGCTCGACCGGGACAGGGAAGGGCAGTATCTACGAGCAGTACTTC; CDR3 protein: CASSSTGTGKGSIYEQYF
J gene: TRBJ1-5; D gene: -; CDR3 length: 14; clone size: -; V gene: TRBV28; CDR3 DNA: TGTGCCAGCAGTTGGGGGGGGAGCAATCAGCCCCAGCATTTT; CDR3 protein: CASSWGGSNQPQHF
J gene: TRBJ1-5; D gene: -; CDR3 length: 15; clone size: -; V gene: TRBV19; CDR3 DNA: TGTGCCAGTAGTATCCGGCAGGCCGCACATCAGCCCCAGCATTTT; CDR3 protein: CASSIRQAAHQPQHF
J gene: TRBJ1-2; D gene: TRBD1; CDR3 length: 13; clone size: -; V gene: TRBV5-4; CDR3 DNA: TGTGCCAGCAGCCTAGGACAGGAGGGGGGCTACACCTTC; CDR3 protein: CASSLGQEGGYTF
J gene: TRBJ1-1; D gene: -; CDR3 length: 15; clone size: -; V gene: TRBV6-1; CDR3 DNA: TGTGCCAGCAGTGAACACATGGGCGCGAACACTGAAGCTTTCTTT; CDR3 protein: CASSEHMGANTEAFF
J gene: TRBJ2-1; D gene: TRBD2; CDR3 length: 16; clone size: -; V gene: TRBV7-2; CDR3 DNA: TGTGCCAGCAGCCAAAAACTAGCGGGAGGCTACAATGAGCAGTTCTTC; CDR3 protein: CASSQKLAGGYNEQFF
J gene: TRBJ1-1; D gene: -; CDR3 length: 12; clone size: -; V gene: TRBV28; CDR3 DNA: TGTGCCAGCAGACACACGAACACTGAAGCTTTCTTT; CDR3 protein: CASRHTNTEAFF
J gene: TRBJ1-2; D gene: -; CDR3 length: 11; clone size: -; V gene: TRBV6-1; CDR3 DNA: TGTGCCAGCCAGGAAGGTCTCCGATACACCTTC; CDR3 protein: CASQEGLRYTF
J gene: TRBJ2-2; D gene: TRBD2; CDR3 length: 15; clone size: -; V gene: TRBV11-3; CDR3 DNA: TGTGCCAGCAGCTCATCGGGACTAGAGGCCGGGGAGCTGTTTTTT; CDR3 protein: CASSSSGLEAGELFF
J gene: TRBJ2-7; D gene: TRBD2; CDR3 length: 16; clone size: few; V gene: TRBV10-3; CDR3 DNA: TGTGCCATCATGGCCGGACTAGCGGGAGGTCCCTACGAGCAGTACTTC; CDR3 protein: CAIMAGLAGGPYEQYF
J gene: TRBJ2-7; D gene: -; CDR3 length: 15; clone size: -; V gene: TRBV5-1; CDR3 DNA: TGCGCCAGCAGCTTGGCGCGGGCCGAGCAGAACGAGCAGTACTTC; CDR3 protein: CASSLARAEQNEQYF
J gene: TRBJ2-7; D gene: -; CDR3 length: 15; clone size: -; V gene: TRBV5-1; CDR3 DNA: TGCGCCAGCAGCTCAAGTCAACAGGGCCAGTACGAGCAGTACTTC; CDR3 protein: CASSSSQQGQYEQYF
J gene: TRBJ2-2; D gene: TRBD2; CDR3 length: 18; clone size: -; V gene: TRBV28; CDR3 DNA: TGTGCCAGCAGTGGGACTAGCGGGAGGTCCCCGAACACCGGGGAGCTGTTTTTT; CDR3 protein: CASSGTSGRSPNTGELFF
J gene: TRBJ2-6; D gene: -; CDR3 length: 14; clone size: -; V gene: TRBV28; CDR3 DNA: TGTGCCAGCAGTTTATCCCCGGGGGCCAACGTCCTGACTTTC; CDR3 protein: CASSLSPGANVLTF
J gene: TRBJ2-2; D gene: -; CDR3 length: 15; clone size: -; V gene: TRBV7-9; CDR3 DNA: TGTGCCAGCAGCTTAGGGTGGACAGCGACCGGGGAGCTGTTTTTT; CDR3 protein: CASSLGWTATGELFF
J gene: TRBJ2-1; D gene: TRBD1; CDR3 length: 16; clone size: -; V gene: TRBV4-1; CDR3 DNA: TGCGCCAGCAGCCAAGTCTCACAGGGGGCGATGTATGAGCAGTTCTTC; CDR3 protein: CASSQVSQGAMYEQFF
J gene: TRBJ2-3; D gene: -; CDR3 length: 16; clone size: -; V gene: TRBV28; CDR3 DNA: TGTGCCAGCAGTTTTAAACAGGGAGAAGACACAGATACGCAGTATTTT; CDR3 protein: CASSFKQGEDTDTQYF
J gene: TRBJ2-1; D gene: TRBD1; CDR3 length: 18; clone size: -; V gene: TRBV27; CDR3 DNA: TGTGCCAGCAGTATGACCTGGGTCGGGACAGGGGCTCACAATGAGCAGTTCTTC; CDR3 protein: CASSMTWVGTGAHNEQFF
J gene: TRBJ1-5; D gene: -; CDR3 length: 14; clone size: -; V gene: TRBV2; CDR3 DNA: TGTGCCAGCAGGTCAAGGGGCGGCAATCAGCCCCAGCATTTT; CDR3 protein: CASRSRGGNQPQHF
J gene: TRBJ2-3; D gene: TRBD2; CDR3 length: 14; clone size: -; V gene: TRBV10-3; CDR3 DNA: TGTGCCATCAGTATAGCGGGGACCACAGATACGCAGTATTTT; CDR3 protein: CAISIAGTTDTQYF
J gene: TRBJ2-5; D gene: TRBD2; CDR3 length: 15; clone size: -; V gene: TRBV5-6; CDR3 DNA: TGTGCCAGCAGCTTCTTTTCCGGGGGGCAAGAGACCCAGTACTTC; CDR3 protein: CASSFFSGGQETQYF